This T cell receptor beta chain comes out of a study of Graves' ophthalmopathy and Graves' hyperthyroidism. Amplification of TCR beta CDR3 regions used RNA transcripts. Investigators did first-round RT-PCR with HTBI primers, then second-round multiplex PCR. TCRdb called the multiplex PCR reads again in MiXCR, with one record for every CDR3 protein. The sample includes 680,000 or so distinct CDR3 sequences, 20% to 25% of them seen just once. The germline CDR1 and CDR2 sequences are DFQATT and SNEGSKA (reference sequence). The CDR3 runs 15 residues. V was pared by 5 bases and J by 5 bases, with 14 bases of the junction left unmatched. The table lists this clonotype with many counts.

The chain couples TRBV20-1 to TRBJ2-7; 8 bases line up with TRBD1. The sequence was collected from a young woman with stable Graves' hyperthyroidism. Some clones in this sample may be carry-over from other donors' samples. The source material was peripheral blood. In DNA, the CDR3 is TGCAGTGCTTCAGCGGTTCAGGGGGCAGGCGACGAGCAGTACTTC. It encodes CSASAVQGAGDEQYF.